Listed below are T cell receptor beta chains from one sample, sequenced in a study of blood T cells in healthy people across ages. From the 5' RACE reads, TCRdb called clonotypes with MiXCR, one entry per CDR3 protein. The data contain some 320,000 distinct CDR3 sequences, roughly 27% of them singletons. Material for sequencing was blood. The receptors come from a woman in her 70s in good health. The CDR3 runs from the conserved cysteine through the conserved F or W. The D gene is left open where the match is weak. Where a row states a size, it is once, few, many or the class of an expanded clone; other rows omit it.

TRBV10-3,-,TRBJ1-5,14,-,TGTGCCATCAGTGGGGAAAGGGGGACTCAGCCCCAGCATTTT,CAISGERGTQPQHF
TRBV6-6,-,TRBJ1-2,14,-,TGTGCCAGCAGCCAACCAGGCAGGAAAATCGGCTACACCTTC,CASSQPGRKIGYTF
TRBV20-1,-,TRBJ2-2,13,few,TGCGCCGTTGACGGGGATTTATCCGGGGAGCTGTTTTTT,CAVDGDLSGELFF
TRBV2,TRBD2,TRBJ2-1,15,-,TGTGCCAGCAGGGAAGGGACTAGCGGTTACAATGAGCAGTTCTTC,CASREGTSGYNEQFF
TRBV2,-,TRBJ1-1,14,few,TGTGCCAGCAGTGAACTTCAGTCGAACACTGAAGCTTTCTTT,CASSELQSNTEAFF
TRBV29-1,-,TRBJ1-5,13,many,TGCAGCGTTGGTGACAGGTCGAATCAGCCCCAGCATTTT,CSVGDRSNQPQHF
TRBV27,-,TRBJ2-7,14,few,TGTGCCAGCAGTTTTCTCCGGGCTATAGGCGAGCAGTACTTC,CASSFLRAIGEQYF
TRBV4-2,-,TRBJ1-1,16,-,TGTGCCAGCAGCCAAATTTCGGCAGGACTAAACACTGAAGCTTTCTTT,CASSQISAGLNTEAFF
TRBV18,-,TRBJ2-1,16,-,TGTGCCAGCTCACCAAGCCAGGGATCCTCCTACAATGAGCAGTTCTTC,CASSPSQGSSYNEQFF
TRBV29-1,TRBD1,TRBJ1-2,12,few,TGCAGCGTTTCCGGGACAGGGTACGACTACACCTTC,CSVSGTGYDYTF
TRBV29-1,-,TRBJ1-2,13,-,TGCAGCGTTGTAAGTGCAACTAACTATGGCTACACCTTC,CSVVSATNYGYTF
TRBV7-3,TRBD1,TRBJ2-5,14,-,TGTGCCAGCAGCCCGACAGGGATAGGGGGGACCCAGTACTTC,CASSPTGIGGTQYF
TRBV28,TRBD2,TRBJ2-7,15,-,TGTGCCAGCAGTTCCCCCGGGGGGAGGGCTTACGAGCAGTACTTC,CASSSPGGRAYEQYF
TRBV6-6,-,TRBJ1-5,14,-,TGTGCCAGCAGTTACTCGAATGGGGATCAGCCCCAGCATTTT,CASSYSNGDQPQHF
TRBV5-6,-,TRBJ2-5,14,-,TGTGCCAGCAGCGACAGCCACGGACGGGAGACCCAGTACTTC,CASSDSHGRETQYF
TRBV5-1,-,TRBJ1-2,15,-,TGCGCCAGCAGCTTGGATGGAGTAGCTAACTATGGCTACACCTTC,CASSLDGVANYGYTF
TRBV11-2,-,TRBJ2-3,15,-,TGTGCCAGCAGCTTCCTAGGAGGGTCCGCAGATACGCAGTATTTT,CASSFLGGSADTQYF
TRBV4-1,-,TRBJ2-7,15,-,TGCGCCAGCAGCCAAGTGGCAAGACTCCCCTACGAGCAGTACTTC,CASSQVARLPYEQYF
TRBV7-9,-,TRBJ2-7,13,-,TGCGCCAGCAGCCAAGAAAGTGCTTCAATGCAGTACTTC,CASSQESASMQYF
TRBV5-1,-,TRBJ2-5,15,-,TGCGCCAGCAGCTCGGGGAGGGGGCCTAAAGAGACCCAGTACTTC,CASSSGRGPKETQYF
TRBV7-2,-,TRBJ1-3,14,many,TGTGCCAGCAGCTTAAGCACGGGAGTTAACACCATATATTTT,CASSLSTGVNTIYF
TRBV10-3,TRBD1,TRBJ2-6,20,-,TGTGCCACCCGACGATGTACCGGGACAGGAGTCTTCTCTGGGGCCAACGTCCTGACTTTC,CATRRCTGTGVFSGANVLTF
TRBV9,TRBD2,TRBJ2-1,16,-,TGTGCCAGCAGCTCCCTAGCGGGAGGTACCTTCAATGAGCAGTTCTTC,CASSSLAGGTFNEQFF
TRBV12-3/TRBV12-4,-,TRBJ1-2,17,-,TGTGCCAGCAGTCGATTGACGGCAGGTCCCCTTAGTTATGGCTACACCTTC,CASSRLTAGPLSYGYTF
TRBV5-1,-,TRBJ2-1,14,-,TGCGCCAGCAGCTTTCAGACTAGTAACAATGAGCAGTTCTTC,CASSFQTSNNEQFF
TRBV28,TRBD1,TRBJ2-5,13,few,TGTGCTTCCAAACCGGGACAGCGCGGGACCCAGTACTTC,CASKPGQRGTQYF
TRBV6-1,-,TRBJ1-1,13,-,TGTGCCGGCGGAGGGACCGCGAACACTGAAGCTTTCTTT,CAGGGTANTEAFF
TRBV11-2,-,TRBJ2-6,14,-,TGTGCCAGCAGCCCAGGGCCCGGGGCCAACGTCCTGACTTTC,CASSPGPGANVLTF
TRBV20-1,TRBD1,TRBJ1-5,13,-,TGCAGTGCTCGGACAGGGGAACATCAGCCCCAGCATTTT,CSARTGEHQPQHF
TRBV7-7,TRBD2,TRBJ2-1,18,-,TGTGCTAGCAGCGCCGAGCCCGGGACTAGCGGTTTCTACAATGAGCAGTTCTTC,CASSAEPGTSGFYNEQFF
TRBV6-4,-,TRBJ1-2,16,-,TGTGCCAGCAGTACTACCGACCCCACCCTACCGAATGGCTACACCTTC,CASSTTDPTLPNGYTF
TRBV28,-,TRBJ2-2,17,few,TGTGCCAGCAGTTTAACAGGGTTGGGATCGGACACCGGGGAGCTGTTTTTT,CASSLTGLGSDTGELFF
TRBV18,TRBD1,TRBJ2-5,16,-,TGTGCCAGCTCATCTCGAGGGACAGCTCAACAAGAGACCCAGTACTTC,CASSSRGTAQQETQYF
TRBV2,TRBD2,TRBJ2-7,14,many,TGTGCCAGCAGGGTTAGCGGGACCCCCTACGAGCAGTACTTC,CASRVSGTPYEQYF
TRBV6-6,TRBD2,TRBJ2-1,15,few,TGTGCCAGCAGCCTCGGGACTAGCGGGGGGGGTCGGCAGTTCTTC,CASSLGTSGGGRQFF
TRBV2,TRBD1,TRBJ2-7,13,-,TGTGCCTCAAAACAGGGGGTATACTACGAGCAGTACTTC,CASKQGVYYEQYF
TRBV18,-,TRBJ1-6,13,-,TGTGCCAGCTCACCGCAGGGGAATTCACCCCTCCACTTT,CASSPQGNSPLHF
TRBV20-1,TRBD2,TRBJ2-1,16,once,TGCAGTGCTCCGGGACTAGCGGGAGGGTCTTACAATGAGCAGTTCTTC,CSAPGLAGGSYNEQFF
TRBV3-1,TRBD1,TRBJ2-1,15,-,TGTGCCAGCAGCCTTCGACAGGGGATCGGCAATGAGCAGTTCTTC,CASSLRQGIGNEQFF
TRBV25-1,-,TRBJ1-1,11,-,TGTGCCAGCAGGGGCATCGCTGAAGCTTTCTTT,CASRGIAEAFF
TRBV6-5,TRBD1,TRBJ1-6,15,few,TGTGCCAGCAGTTACCTGACAGGGAGTAATTCACCCCTCCACTTT,CASSYLTGSNSPLHF